The 29 T cell receptor beta chains in this list originate from one sample, sequenced in a study of blood T cells in healthy people across ages. Through a sample-barcoded 5' primer and a J-beta primer mix, a second PCR was run for roughly 6 to 12 cycles. TCRdb called the 5' RACE reads again in MiXCR, with one record for every CDR3 protein. In the table there are around 800,000 distinct CDR3 sequences, around 24% of which are singletons. The same sample was also studied in work on T cells of mothers and their children.

Sequenced sample: blood. The receptors stem from a boy younger than 18 in good health.

The table lists this clonotype with a few counts. The chain uses TRBV12-3 or TRBV12-4 and TRBJ1-5, with TRBD1 matching over 11 bases. The CDR3 runs to 15 residues. V trimming: 5 bases; J trimming: 6 bases; junction bases outside the gene matches: 6. This CDR3 reads CASSPGQGAFQPQHF. The CDR3 region has the DNA TGTGCCAGCAGTCCCGGACAGGGGGCTTTTCAGCCCCAGCATTTT.

The chain has TRBV2 and TRBJ2-5; D tentatively fits TRBD1 or TRBD2 (5 bases each). This CDR3 comprises 12 residues. The V end was cut by 7 bases, the J end by 3 bases, with 9 bases between. Germline V CDR1 and CDR2: SNHLY, FYNNEI. The CDR3 DNA reads TGTGCCAGCATGGGGACCGAAGAGACCCAGTACTTC. Protein: CASMGTEETQYF.

This chain joins TRBV4-1 and TRBJ1-5; no clear D gene. Trimming removed 2 bases at V and 9 bases at J, with 11 bases between. The CDR3 is 13 amino acids. Germline V lookup: CDR1 MGHRA, CDR2 YSYEKL. The CDR3 reads CASSQYVTGPQHF. The CDR3 DNA sequence: TGCGCCAGCAGCCAATACGTTACGGGGCCCCAGCATTTT.

V gene TRBV5-1 combines with J gene TRBJ1-2; 10 bases agree with TRBD1. V was clipped by 4 bases and J by 8 bases; unmatched bases: 14. Germline V gene sequence: CDR1 SGHRS, CDR2 YFSETQ. This CDR3 has 16 amino acids. As DNA, the CDR3 is TGCGCCAGCAGCGGCGCGACCGGGACAGGGGTGGCGGGCTACACCTTC. Its protein product is CASSGATGTGVAGYTF.

The V call is TRBV12-5, the J call TRBJ2-5; 8 nucleotides align to TRBD1. V was clipped by 5 bases and J by 4 bases; unmatched bases: 6. This CDR3 is built from 14 residues. Germline V gives CDR1 LGHNT, CDR2 FRNRAP. This CDR3 is CASGLRQGLETQYF. CDR3 sequence (DNA): TGTGCTAGTGGTCTAAGACAGGGGCTAGAGACCCAGTACTTC.

This clonotype appeared once. This chain joins TRBV29-1 and TRBJ2-1; 8 bases map to TRBD2. From germline, CDR1 is SQVTM and CDR2 ANQGSEA. Trimming at V came to 4 bases and at J to 5 bases, leaving 10 bases not matched to a gene. The CDR3 sequence is 15 residues long. Here the CDR3 reads CSVGGSSGRNNEQFF. CDR3 sequence (DNA): TGCAGCGTTGGGGGGTCTAGCGGGCGGAACAATGAGCAGTTCTTC.

This clonotype was recorded once. The chain carries TRBV10-3 and TRBJ1-1; D perhaps matches TRBD1 (6 bases). This CDR3 spans 13 amino acids. Germline V gene sequence: CDR1 ENHRY, CDR2 SYGVKD. Trimming left V 7 bases short and J 1 base short, with 10 bases between. This CDR3 is CAIMWGANTEAFF. CDR3 coding DNA: TGTGCCATCATGTGGGGGGCGAACACTGAAGCTTTCTTT.

A note on this clonotype: Its ends do not fully match the called genes, so a read error is possible. The chain links TRBV11-2 to TRBJ2-4; D uncertain. From germline, CDR1 is SGHAT and CDR2 FQNNGV. This CDR3 comprises 15 residues. CDR3 region: CAGSLQLLAKNIQYF. The CDR3 bases are TGTGCCGGCAGCCTACAGCTACTAGCCAAAAACATTCAGTACTTC.

This clonotype was counted once. The rearrangement links TRBV6-5 to TRBJ2-5, with 8 bases lining up with TRBD2. The CDR3 has 16 amino acids. Trimming took 6 bases from V and 9 from J; bases not matched to a gene: 18. Germline CDR1 is MNHEY and CDR2 is SVGAGI. The CDR3 nucleotides are TGTGCCAGCAGCCCGAACGATGGACTAGCACGAGGCGCCCAGTACTTC. Its translation is CASSPNDGLARGAQYF.

The chain combines TRBV27 with TRBJ2-5; D gene ambiguous. CDR1 and CDR2 from the germline V gene are MNHEY and SMNVEV (reference sequence). This CDR3 has 13 residues. With 8 bases removed from V and 0 bases from J, the gap between germline ends came to 10 bases. CDR3 DNA sequence: TGTGCCAGCCATTCTATCTACCAAGAGACCCAGTACTTC. Translating gives CASHSIYQETQYF.

Comment on this clonotype: The junction differs from germline at one of its ends, possibly a read error. The CDR3 coding sequence is TGTGTCAGCAGACCCGGACAGGGTTCCTCCTACGAGCAGTACTTC. This encodes CVSRPGQGSSYEQYF. The rearrangement links TRBV12-3 or TRBV12-4 to TRBJ2-7, with 8 bases identical to TRBD1. The CDR3 runs to 15 residues.

There are a few counts of this clonotype. This chain uses TRBV14 with TRBJ2-4; weak D call: TRBD2 (6 bases). The CDR3 is 16 residues long. The germline gives CDR1 SGHDN, CDR2 FVKESK. The germline V and J ends were trimmed by 1 base and 4 bases, with 14 bases remaining between them. The DNA of the CDR3 is TGTGCCAGCAGCCAAGGGGCAGGGAGGAATAAAAACATTCAGTACTTC. This translates into CASSQGAGRNKNIQYF.

The V call is TRBV7-9, the J call TRBJ1-2; a possible D gene is TRBD1 (6 bases). The CDR3 consists of 14 residues. Germline CDR1 SEHNR, CDR2 FQNEAQ (reference sequence). Trimming removed 2 bases from V and 6 bases from J, with 13 bases in between. CDR3: CASSLPPQGDGYTF. The CDR3 DNA follows: TGTGCCAGCAGCTTACCCCCACAGGGCGATGGCTACACCTTC.

This clonotype was counted a few times. V usage is TRBV5-1 and J usage is TRBJ2-2; D perhaps matches TRBD1 (6 bases). Trimming pared 10 bases from V and 5 bases from J, leaving 18 bases between. Germline-derived CDR1 and CDR2 are SGHRS and YFSETQ. CDR3 length: 14 residues. CDR3 DNA sequence: TGCGCCGCAGGATATGGAAGGGGGACCGGGGAGCTGTTTTTT. Translation: CAAGYGRGTGELFF.

About this clonotype itself: No conserved phenylalanine or tryptophan ends this CDR3, so it is likely a read error. V and J are TRBV2 and TRBJ2-7; 7 bases are shared with TRBD1. This CDR3 region has 13 residues. The germline V gene has CDR1 SNHLY and CDR2 FYNNEI. V was clipped by 7 bases and J by 6 bases; unmatched bases: 9. CDR3 region: CASKARGGGEQYS. CDR3 nucleotides: TGTGCCAGCAAGGCACGAGGGGGCGGCGAGCAGTACTCC.

The J gene is TRBJ2-3, the V gene TRBV20-1; no reliable D call. The CDR3 runs to 11 residues. V shed 4 bases and J shed 2 bases, with 4 bases lying between them. Germline V gene data show CDR1 as DFQATT and CDR2 as SNEGSKA (reference sequence). The CDR3 is CSATSTDTQYF. The CDR3 nucleotides are TGCAGTGCTACATCCACAGATACGCAGTATTTT.

The chain couples TRBV5-1 to TRBJ1-1; D is ambiguous. V gave up 4 bases and J gave up 2 bases, with 15 bases separating them. CDR1 and CDR2 from the germline V gene are SGHRS and YFSETQ. The CDR3 covers 15 residues. Written as DNA, the CDR3 is TGCGCCAGCAGCCGGAGCCTTGACGGAAACACTGAAGCTTTCTTT. Protein product: CASSRSLDGNTEAFF.

The table lists this clonotype with a few counts. J is TRBJ2-3 and V is TRBV4-1; perhaps TRBD2 as D (6 bases). This CDR3 spans 16 amino acids. Germline V gives CDR1 MGHRA, CDR2 YSYEKL. Trimming left V 0 bases short and J 2 bases short, with 12 bases between. Here the CDR3 DNA reads TGCGCCAGCAGCCAAGAAGGAGGGGAGGACACAGATACGCAGTATTTT. Translation gives CASSQEGGEDTDTQYF.

This sequence joins TRBV7-3 and TRBJ2-7, with TRBD2 matching 7 bases. Germline V gives CDR1 SGHTA, CDR2 FQGTGA. V trimming: 5 bases; J trimming: 5 bases; junction bases outside the gene matches: 9. The CDR3 totals 14 residues. In nucleotides, the CDR3 is TGTGCCAGCAGCCCCGACCGGGGGGTACACGAGCAGTACTTC. Protein product: CASSPDRGVHEQYF.

This clonotype turned up a few times. V and J are TRBV5-1 and TRBJ1-2, with D maybe TRBD1 (5 bases). Trimming took off 4 bases at V and 0 bases at J, with 13 bases between the two ends. This CDR3 comprises 15 residues. From germline, CDR1 is SGHRS and CDR2 YFSETQ. The DNA for the CDR3 is TGCGCCAGCAGCCAAGACAGCAATTCTAACTATGGCTACACCTTC. This codes for CASSQDSNSNYGYTF. The full variable domain, in which reference TRBV5-1 and TRBJ1-2 provide the parts outside the CDR3, is KAGVTQTPRYLIKTRGQQVTLSCSPISGHRSVSWYQQTPGQGLQFLFEYFSETQRNKGNFPGRFSGRQFSNSRSEMNVSTLELGDSALYLCASSQDSNSNYGYTFGSGTRLTVV.

This rearrangement joins TRBV12-3 or TRBV12-4 to TRBJ2-3, with TRBD2 identical over 8 bases. CDR3 length: 19 residues. The trim removed 4 bases at V and 2 bases at J, leaving 17 bases unmatched. In DNA form, the CDR3 reads TGTGCCAGCAGTTCCCAGGCGGGGGGCCAGGGTAGGGTCACAGATACGCAGTATTTT. This gives the protein CASSSQAGGQGRVTDTQYF.

This clonotype appeared a few times. The V gene is TRBV27, the J gene TRBJ2-1; 7 nucleotides match TRBD2. The CDR3 is 13 residues long. V was pared by 4 bases and J by 8 bases, with 5 bases of the junction left unmatched. Germline V gene lookup returns CDR1 MNHEY and CDR2 SMNVEV (reference sequence). Here the CDR3 reads CASSWFGGDEQFF. As DNA, the CDR3 is TGTGCCAGCAGTTGGTTTGGGGGGGATGAGCAGTTCTTC.

The chain has TRBV2 and TRBJ2-3; the D gene is possibly TRBD1 (6 bases). This CDR3 is built from 14 residues. With 6 bases removed from V and 6 bases from J, the gap between germline ends came to 16 bases. The germline gives CDR1 SNHLY, CDR2 FYNNEI. CDR3: CASRPGQLRDTQYF. The CDR3 bases are TGTGCCAGCAGACCTGGACAGTTAAGGGATACGCAGTATTTT.

This clonotype has a handful of counts. The V and J genes are TRBV3-1 and TRBJ1-6, with D maybe TRBD1 (6 bases). Trimming cost V 0 bases and J 7 bases, with 16 bases left between them. This CDR3 comprises 17 residues. Germline CDR1 reads LGHDT; CDR2 reads YNNKEL (reference sequence). CDR3 protein: CASSQDWAGDPNSPLHF. For the CDR3, the DNA is TGTGCCAGCAGCCAAGATTGGGCAGGGGACCCCAATTCACCCCTCCACTTT.

As concerns this clonotype: This may be a read error: a much more frequent sequence differs by one nucleotide. V and J are TRBV6-1 and TRBJ2-2; the match to TRBD1 covers 7 bases. The CDR3 has 13 amino acids. V lost 2 bases and J lost 6; bases outside the gene matches: 0. The germline V gene has CDR1 MNHNS and CDR2 SASEGT. The CDR3, as DNA: TGTGCCAGCAGTGAAACAGGGGCCGGGGAGCTGTTTTTT. It codes for CASSETGAGELFF.

This chain connects TRBV20-1 to TRBJ1-2, with TRBD1 matching over 9 bases. CDR1 is DFQATT and CDR2 is SNEGSKA in the germline V gene (reference sequence). After removal of 5 bases from V and 7 bases from J, the junction contained 17 bases not matched to a gene. The CDR3 contains 16 residues. CDR3 coding DNA: TGCAGTGCTTCTCGAATGGACAGGGGAGAGACGGGTGGCTACACCTTC. Encoded protein: CSASRMDRGETGGYTF.

The chain carries TRBV12-3 or TRBV12-4 and TRBJ2-3; D might be TRBD1 (6 bases). This CDR3 contains 13 residues. V gave up 1 base and J gave up 8 bases, with 10 bases separating them. The CDR3 nucleotides read TGTGCCAGCAGTTTAGGTGTAGGGGGTACGCAGTATTTT. This translates into CASSLGVGGTQYF.

The chain employs TRBV18 and TRBJ2-7, with a weak D call TRBD1 (5 bases). This CDR3 is 14 amino acids long. V gave up 3 bases and J gave up 4 bases, with 13 bases separating them. Germline loops: CDR1 KGHSH, CDR2 LQKENI. The CDR3 nucleotides are TGTGCCAGCTCACCGGAGCAGGGAAGGTACGAGCAGTACTTC. Its protein product is CASSPEQGRYEQYF.

This chain uses TRBV3-1 with TRBJ1-1; TRBD1 is a possible D gene (5 bases). Per the germline V gene, CDR1 is LGHDT and CDR2 is YNNKEL (reference sequence). Trimming took 3 bases from V and 10 from J, leaving 18 bases between them. The length of the CDR3 is 14 residues. CDR3 region: CASSHRDLPVVAFF. The CDR3 nucleotides are TGTGCCAGCAGCCACCGGGACCTACCGGTTGTAGCTTTCTTT.